This is a list of T cell receptor beta chains from one sample in a study of blood T cells in healthy people across ages. TCRdb ran MiXCR on the 5' RACE reads and lists one entry per CDR3 protein. The sample has about 2 million distinct CDR3 sequences, approximately 50% seen once; the top ten hold about 2.1%. Sequencing was done on a sample of blood. Receptors were obtained from a woman in her 40s in good health. CDR3s leave out the opening cysteine and the closing phenylalanine or tryptophan.

J | V | CDR3
. | TRBV6-5 | ASSPGTIRSEQY
TRBJ2-5 | TRBV5-1 | ASSSRHNQETQY
TRBJ2-3 | TRBV7-8 | ASSRGLAGVSTDTQY
TRBJ2-3 | TRBV10-3 | AISEGSTQY
TRBJ2-7 | TRBV6-6 | ASTEGGEQY
TRBJ2-3 | TRBV20-1 | SAIDLPSTDTQY
TRBJ2-1 | TRBV10-3 | ALREGQGKDEQF
TRBJ2-1 | TRBV13 | ASSVGAFEQF
TRBJ2-3 | TRBV6-2/TRBV6-3 | ASSRSQSNTQY
TRBJ2-7 | TRBV7-2 | ASSARRRGGNEQY
TRBJ2-1 | TRBV2 | ASTRAGLNEQF
TRBJ2-3 | TRBV12-3/TRBV12-4 | ASSSAIKVGWTDTQY
TRBJ2-3 | TRBV6-2/TRBV6-3 | ASTGQRESDTQY
TRBJ2-2 | TRBV12-3/TRBV12-4 | ASSYAGGQGTGELF
TRBJ2-3 | TRBV20-1 | SVGGTGRTDTQY
TRBJ1-1 | TRBV6-5 | ASTLRDEAF
TRBJ2-5 | TRBV7-7 | ASRPVPGAQETQY
TRBJ2-1 | TRBV9 | ASSVGLAGGYDEQF
TRBJ2-7 | TRBV20-1 | SAAGTGRREQY
TRBJ2-1 | TRBV7-2 | ASSPYDPNEQF
TRBJ2-4 | TRBV7-2 | ASSINSGGAKNIQY
TRBJ1-6 | TRBV4-3 | ASSQEARESPLH
TRBJ2-7 | TRBV5-1 | ASSLVSDRRSYEQY
. | TRBV20-1 | SASGGLVKTQY
TRBJ2-1 | TRBV9 | ASSLPTLYNEQF
TRBJ2-1 | TRBV20-1 | SARGNYNEQF
TRBJ2-7 | TRBV7-2 | ASSRNRRDLIEQY
TRBJ2-3 | TRBV7-2 | ASSLTSQQY